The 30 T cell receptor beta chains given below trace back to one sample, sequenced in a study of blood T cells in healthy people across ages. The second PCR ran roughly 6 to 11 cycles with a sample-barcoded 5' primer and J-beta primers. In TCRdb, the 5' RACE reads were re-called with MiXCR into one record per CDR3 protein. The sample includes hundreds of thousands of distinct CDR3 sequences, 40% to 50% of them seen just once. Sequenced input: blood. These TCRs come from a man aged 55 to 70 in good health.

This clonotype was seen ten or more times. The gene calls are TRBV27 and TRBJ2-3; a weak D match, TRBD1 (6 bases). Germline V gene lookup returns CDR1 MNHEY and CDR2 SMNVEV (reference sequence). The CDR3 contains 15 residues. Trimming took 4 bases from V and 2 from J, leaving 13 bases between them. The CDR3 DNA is TGTGCCAGCAGTTACTCAGGGGTTTCCACAGATACGCAGTATTTT. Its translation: CASSYSGVSTDTQYF.

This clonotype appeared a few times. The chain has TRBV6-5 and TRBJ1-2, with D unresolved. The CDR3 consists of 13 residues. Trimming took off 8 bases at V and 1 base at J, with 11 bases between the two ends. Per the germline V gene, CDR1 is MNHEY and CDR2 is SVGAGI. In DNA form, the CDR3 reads TGTGCCAGCTACGACGAGGTTAACTATGGCTACACCTTC. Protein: CASYDEVNYGYTF.

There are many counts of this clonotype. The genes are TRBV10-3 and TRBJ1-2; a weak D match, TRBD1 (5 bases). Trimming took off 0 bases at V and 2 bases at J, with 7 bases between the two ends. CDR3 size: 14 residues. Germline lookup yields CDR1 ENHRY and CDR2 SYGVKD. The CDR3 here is CAISESTANYGYTF. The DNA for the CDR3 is TGTGCCATCAGTGAGTCGACAGCCAACTATGGCTACACCTTC.

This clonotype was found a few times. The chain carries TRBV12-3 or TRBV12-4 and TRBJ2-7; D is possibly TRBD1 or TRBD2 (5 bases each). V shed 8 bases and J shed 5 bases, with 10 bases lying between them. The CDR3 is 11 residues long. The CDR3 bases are TGTGCCAGCGGGGACGCCCACGAGCAGTACTTC. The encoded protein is CASGDAHEQYF.

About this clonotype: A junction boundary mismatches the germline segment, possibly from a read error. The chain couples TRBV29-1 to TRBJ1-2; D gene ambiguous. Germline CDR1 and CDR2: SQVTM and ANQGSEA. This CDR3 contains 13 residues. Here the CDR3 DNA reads TGCAACGTTGTCTGGCCAAGTCGCTATGGCTACACCTTC. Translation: CNVVWPSRYGYTF.

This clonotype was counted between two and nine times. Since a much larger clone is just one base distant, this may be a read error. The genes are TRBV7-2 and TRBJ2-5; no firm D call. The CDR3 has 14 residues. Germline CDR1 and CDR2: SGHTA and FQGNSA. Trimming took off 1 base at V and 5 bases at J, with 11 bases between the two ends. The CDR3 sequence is CASSLGAQKETQYF. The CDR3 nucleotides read TGTGCCAGCAGCTTAGGTGCCCAAAAGGAGACCCAGTACTTC.

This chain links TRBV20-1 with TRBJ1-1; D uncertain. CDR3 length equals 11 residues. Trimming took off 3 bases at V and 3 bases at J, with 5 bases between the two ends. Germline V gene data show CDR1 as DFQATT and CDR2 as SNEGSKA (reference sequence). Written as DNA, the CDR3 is TGCAGTGCTAGCGAGGACACTGAAGCTTTCTTT. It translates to CSASEDTEAFF.

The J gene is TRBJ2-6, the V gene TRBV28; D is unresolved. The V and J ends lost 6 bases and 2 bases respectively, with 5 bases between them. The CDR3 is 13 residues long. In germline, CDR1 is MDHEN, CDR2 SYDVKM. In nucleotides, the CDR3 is TGTGCCAGCAGGACAACTGGGGCCAACGTCCTGACTTTC. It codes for CASRTTGANVLTF.

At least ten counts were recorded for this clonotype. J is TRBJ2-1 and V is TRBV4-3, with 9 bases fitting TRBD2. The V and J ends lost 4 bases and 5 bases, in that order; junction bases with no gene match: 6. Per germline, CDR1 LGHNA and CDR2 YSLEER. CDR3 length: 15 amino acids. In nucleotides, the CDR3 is TGCGCCAGCAGCCTCGGACTAGCGCCTGACAATGAGCAGTTCTTC. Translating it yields CASSLGLAPDNEQFF.

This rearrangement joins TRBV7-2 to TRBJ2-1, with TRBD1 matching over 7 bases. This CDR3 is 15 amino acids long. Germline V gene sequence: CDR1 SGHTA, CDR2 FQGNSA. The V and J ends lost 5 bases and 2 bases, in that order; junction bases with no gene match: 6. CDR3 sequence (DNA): TGTGCCAGCAGCGTAGAAGGGGGCGCCTACAATGAGCAGTTCTTC. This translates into CASSVEGGAYNEQFF. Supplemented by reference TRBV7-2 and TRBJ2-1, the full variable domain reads GAGVSQSPSNKVTEKGKDVELRCDPISGHTALYWYRQSLGQGLEFLIYFQGNSAPDKSGLPSDRFSAERTGGSVSTLTIQRTQQEDSAVYLCASSVEGGAYNEQFFGPGTRLTVL.

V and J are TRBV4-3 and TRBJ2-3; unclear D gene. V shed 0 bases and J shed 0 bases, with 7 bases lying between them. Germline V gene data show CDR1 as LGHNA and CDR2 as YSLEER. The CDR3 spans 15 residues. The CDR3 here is CASSQEPASTDTQYF. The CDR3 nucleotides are TGCGCCAGCAGCCAAGAGCCAGCAAGCACAGATACGCAGTATTTT.

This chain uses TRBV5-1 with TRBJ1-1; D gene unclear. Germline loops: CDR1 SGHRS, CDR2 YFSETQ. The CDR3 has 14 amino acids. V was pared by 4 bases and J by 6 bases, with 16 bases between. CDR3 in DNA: TGCGCCAGCAGCCCGGACGGCTTAAGGGCTGAAGCTTTCTTT. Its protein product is CASSPDGLRAEAFF.

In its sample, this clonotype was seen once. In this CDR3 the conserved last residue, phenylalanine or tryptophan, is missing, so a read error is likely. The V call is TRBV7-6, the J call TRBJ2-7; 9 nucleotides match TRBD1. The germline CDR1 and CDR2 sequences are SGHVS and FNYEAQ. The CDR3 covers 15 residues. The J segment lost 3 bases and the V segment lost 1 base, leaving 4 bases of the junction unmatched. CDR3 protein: CASSLEGQGHYEQYC. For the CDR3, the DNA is TGTGCCAGCAGCTTAGAGGGACAGGGCCACTACGAGCAGTACTGC.

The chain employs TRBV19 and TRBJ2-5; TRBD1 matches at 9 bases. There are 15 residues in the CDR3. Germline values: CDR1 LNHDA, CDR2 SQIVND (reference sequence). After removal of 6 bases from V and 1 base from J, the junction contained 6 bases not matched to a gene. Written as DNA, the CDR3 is TGTGCCAGTAGCCTGGACAGGGGATTCCAAGAGACCCAGTACTTC. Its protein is CASSLDRGFQETQYF.

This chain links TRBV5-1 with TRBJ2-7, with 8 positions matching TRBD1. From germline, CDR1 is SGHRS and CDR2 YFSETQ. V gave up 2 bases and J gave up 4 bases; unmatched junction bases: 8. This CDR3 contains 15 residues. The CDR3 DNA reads TGCGCCAGCAGCTTATGCGACAGGGGTTGGTACGAGCAGTACTTC. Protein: CASSLCDRGWYEQYF.

The DNA of the CDR3 is TGTGCCAGCAGCTTTTATCCTGGAGGGGCCAACGTCCTGACTTTC. Amino acids: CASSFYPGGANVLTF. V usage is TRBV7-2 and J usage is TRBJ2-6; no clear D. In germline, CDR1 is SGHTA, CDR2 FQGNSA. The CDR3 runs 15 residues. The V gene lost 3 bases and the J gene lost 4 bases, with 10 bases spanning the gap.

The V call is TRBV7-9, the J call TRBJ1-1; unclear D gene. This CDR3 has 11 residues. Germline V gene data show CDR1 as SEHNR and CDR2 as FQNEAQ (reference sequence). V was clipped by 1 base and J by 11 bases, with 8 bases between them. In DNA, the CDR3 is TGTGCCAGCAGCTTAGAATCTGGGGCTTTCTTT. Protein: CASSLESGAFF.

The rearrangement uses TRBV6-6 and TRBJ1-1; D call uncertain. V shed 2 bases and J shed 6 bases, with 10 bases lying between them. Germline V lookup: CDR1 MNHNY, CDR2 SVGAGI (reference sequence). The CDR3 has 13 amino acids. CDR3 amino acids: CASSYPVYPEAFF. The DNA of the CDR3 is TGTGCCAGCAGTTACCCAGTGTATCCTGAAGCTTTCTTT.

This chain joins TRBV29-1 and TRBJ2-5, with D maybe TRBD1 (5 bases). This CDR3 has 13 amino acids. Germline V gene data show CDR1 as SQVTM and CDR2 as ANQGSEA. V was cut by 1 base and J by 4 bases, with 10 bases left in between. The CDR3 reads CSVEAQGTETQYF. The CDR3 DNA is TGCAGCGTTGAAGCTCAGGGAACAGAGACCCAGTACTTC.

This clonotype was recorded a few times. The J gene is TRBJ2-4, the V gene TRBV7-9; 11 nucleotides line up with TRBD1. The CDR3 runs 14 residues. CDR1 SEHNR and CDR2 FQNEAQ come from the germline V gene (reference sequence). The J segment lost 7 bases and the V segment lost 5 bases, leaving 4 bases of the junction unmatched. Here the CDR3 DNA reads TGTGCCAGCAGCGTCCGGGACAGGGGGAACATTCAGTACTTC. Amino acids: CASSVRDRGNIQYF.

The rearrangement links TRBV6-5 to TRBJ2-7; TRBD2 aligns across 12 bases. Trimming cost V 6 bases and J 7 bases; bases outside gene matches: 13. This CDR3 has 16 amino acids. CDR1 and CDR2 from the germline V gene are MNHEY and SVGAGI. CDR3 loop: CASRATSGGTYNEQYF. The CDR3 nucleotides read TGTGCCAGCAGGGCCACTAGCGGGGGGACCTACAATGAGCAGTACTTC.

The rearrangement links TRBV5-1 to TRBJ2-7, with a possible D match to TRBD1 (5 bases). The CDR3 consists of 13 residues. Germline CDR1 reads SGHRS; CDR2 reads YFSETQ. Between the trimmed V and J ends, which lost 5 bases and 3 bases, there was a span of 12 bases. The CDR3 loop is CASRLRVGYEQYF. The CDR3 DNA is TGCGCCAGCAGACTCAGGGTTGGCTACGAGCAGTACTTC.

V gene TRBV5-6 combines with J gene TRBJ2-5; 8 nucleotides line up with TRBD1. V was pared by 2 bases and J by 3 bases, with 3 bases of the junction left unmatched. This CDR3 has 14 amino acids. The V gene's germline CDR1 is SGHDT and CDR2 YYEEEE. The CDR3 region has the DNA TGTGCCAGCAGCTTATACAGGGGGGAAGAGACCCAGTACTTC. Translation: CASSLYRGEETQYF.

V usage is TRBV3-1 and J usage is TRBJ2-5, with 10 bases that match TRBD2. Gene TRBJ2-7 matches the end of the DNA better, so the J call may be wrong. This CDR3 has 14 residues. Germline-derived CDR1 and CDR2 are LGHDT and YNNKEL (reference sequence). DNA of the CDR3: TGTGCCAGCAGCTACAGCGGGGGGGCCGACGAGCAGTACTTC. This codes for CASSYSGGADEQYF.

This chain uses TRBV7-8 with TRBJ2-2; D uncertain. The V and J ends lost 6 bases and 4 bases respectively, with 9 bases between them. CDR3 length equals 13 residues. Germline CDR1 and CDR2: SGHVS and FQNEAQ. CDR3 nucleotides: TGTGCCAGCAGACCCAGATTCACCGGGGAGCTGTTTTTT. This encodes CASRPRFTGELFF.

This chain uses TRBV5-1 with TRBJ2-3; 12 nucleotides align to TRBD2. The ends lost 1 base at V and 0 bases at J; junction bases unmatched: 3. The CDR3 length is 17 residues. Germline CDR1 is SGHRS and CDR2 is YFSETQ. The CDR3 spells CASSLMLAGGSTDTQYF. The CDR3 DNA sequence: TGCGCCAGCAGCTTGATGCTAGCGGGGGGGAGCACAGATACGCAGTATTTT.

This CDR3 reads CSVEGGEFSYEQYF. For the CDR3, the DNA is TGCAGCGTTGAAGGCGGAGAGTTCTCCTACGAGCAGTACTTC. The chain employs TRBV29-1 and TRBJ2-7; no definite D call. This CDR3 has 14 residues. Germline CDR1 is SQVTM and CDR2 is ANQGSEA. The V end was cut by 1 base, the J end by 0 bases, with 10 bases between.

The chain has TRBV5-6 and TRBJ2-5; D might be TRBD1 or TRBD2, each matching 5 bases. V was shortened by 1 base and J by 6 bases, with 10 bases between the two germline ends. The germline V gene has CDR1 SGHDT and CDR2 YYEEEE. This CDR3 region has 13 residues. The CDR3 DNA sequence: TGTGCCAGCAGCTTGAATAGGGGACAGACCCAGTACTTC. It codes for CASSLNRGQTQYF.

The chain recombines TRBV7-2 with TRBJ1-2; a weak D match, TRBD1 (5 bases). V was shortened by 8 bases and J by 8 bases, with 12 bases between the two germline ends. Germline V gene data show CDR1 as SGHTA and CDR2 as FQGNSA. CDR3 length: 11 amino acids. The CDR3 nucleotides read TGTGCCAGCTCCCTCGGGGCGGGCTACACCTTC. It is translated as CASSLGAGYTF.

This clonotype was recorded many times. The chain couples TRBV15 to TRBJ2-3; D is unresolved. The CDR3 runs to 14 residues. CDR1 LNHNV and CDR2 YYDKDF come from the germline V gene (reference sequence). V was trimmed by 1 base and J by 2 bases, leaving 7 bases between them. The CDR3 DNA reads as TGTGCCACCAGCAGAGGCCCGACCACAGATACGCAGTATTTT. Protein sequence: CATSRGPTTDTQYF.